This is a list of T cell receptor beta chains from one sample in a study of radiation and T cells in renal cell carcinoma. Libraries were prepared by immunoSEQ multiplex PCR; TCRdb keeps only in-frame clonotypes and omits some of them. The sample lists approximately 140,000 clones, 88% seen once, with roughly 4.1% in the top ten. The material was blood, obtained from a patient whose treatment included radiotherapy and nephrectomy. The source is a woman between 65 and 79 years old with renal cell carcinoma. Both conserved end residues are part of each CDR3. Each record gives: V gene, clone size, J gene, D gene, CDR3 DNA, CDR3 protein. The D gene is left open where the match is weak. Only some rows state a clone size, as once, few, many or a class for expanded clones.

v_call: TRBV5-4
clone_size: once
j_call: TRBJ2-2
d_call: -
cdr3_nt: TGTGCCAGCAGCTTGGCCCGCCACACCGGGGAGCTGTTTTTT
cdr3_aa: CASSLARHTGELFF

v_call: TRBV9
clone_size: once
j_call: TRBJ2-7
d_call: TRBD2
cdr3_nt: TGTGCCAGCAGCGCCTCTAGCGGGGGGGCCTACGAGCAGTACTTC
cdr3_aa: CASSASSGGAYEQYF

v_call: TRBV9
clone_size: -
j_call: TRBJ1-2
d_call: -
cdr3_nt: TGTGCCAGCAGCGTGCAGGTTAACTATGGCTACACCTTC
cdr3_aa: CASSVQVNYGYTF

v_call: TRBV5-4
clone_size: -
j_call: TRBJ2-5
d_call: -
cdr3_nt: TGTGCCAGCAGCTTGGGAATTGGACGGGACCCCCAAGAGACCCAGTACTTC
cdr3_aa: CASSLGIGRDPQETQYF

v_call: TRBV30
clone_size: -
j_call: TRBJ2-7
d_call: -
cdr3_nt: -
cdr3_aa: CAWSVASGAGYF

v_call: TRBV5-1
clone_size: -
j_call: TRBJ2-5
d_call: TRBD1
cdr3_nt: TGCGCCAGCAGCTCCTTGGGACAGATCCAAGAGACCCAGTACTTC
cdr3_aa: CASSSLGQIQETQYF

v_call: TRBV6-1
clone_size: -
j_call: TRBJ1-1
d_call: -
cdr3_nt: TGTGCCAGCAGGGGGGGGCGCTTTCGAACTGAAGCTTTCTTT
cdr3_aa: CASRGGRFRTEAFF

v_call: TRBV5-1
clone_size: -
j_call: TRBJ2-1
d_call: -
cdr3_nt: TGCGCCAGCAGCTTAATTGCCGCGGGCAATGAGCAGTTCTTC
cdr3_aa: CASSLIAAGNEQFF

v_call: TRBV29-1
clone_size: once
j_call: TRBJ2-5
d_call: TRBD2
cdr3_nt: TGCAGCGTTGAAGATTGGACTAGCGGGGCTAAAAAGACCCAGTACTTC
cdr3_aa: CSVEDWTSGAKKTQYF

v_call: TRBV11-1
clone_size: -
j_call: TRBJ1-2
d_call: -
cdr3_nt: TGTGCCAGCAGCTTATGGGCGGGACGGGACTATGGCTACACCTTC
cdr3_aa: CASSLWAGRDYGYTF

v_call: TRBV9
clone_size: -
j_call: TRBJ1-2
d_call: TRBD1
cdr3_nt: TGTGCCAGCAGCCCCGGACAGGGGACGTATGGCTACACCTTC
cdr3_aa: CASSPGQGTYGYTF

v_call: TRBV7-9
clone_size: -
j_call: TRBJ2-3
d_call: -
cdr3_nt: TGTGCCAGCAGCTCCCTAGGACGGTACAGCACAGATACGCAGTATTTT
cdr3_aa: CASSSLGRYSTDTQYF

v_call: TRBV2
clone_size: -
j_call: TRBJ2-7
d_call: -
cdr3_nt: TGTGCCAGCAGTACAGGATACGAGCAGTACTTC
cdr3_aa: CASSTGYEQYF

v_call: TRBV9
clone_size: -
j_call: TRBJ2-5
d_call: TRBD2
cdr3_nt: TGTGCCAGCAGCAGATTAGCGGGGGGTCGGGAGACCCAGTACTTC
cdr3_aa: CASSRLAGGRETQYF

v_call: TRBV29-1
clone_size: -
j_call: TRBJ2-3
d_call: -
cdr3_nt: TGCAGCGGGCAGGGTACAGATACGCAGTATTTT
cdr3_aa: CSGQGTDTQYF

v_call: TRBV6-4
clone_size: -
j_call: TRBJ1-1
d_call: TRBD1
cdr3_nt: TGTGCCAGCAGTGCCACCTTACAGGGGACGGTTTTCTTT
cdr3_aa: CASSATLQGTVFF

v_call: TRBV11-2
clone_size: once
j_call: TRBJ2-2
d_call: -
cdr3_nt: TGTGCCAGCAGCTTAGGAGTCGGGGAGCTGTTTTTT
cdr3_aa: CASSLGVGELFF

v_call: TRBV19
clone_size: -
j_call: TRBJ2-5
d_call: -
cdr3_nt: TGTGCCAGTACCGCGACAGGTTTAAAGACCCAGTACTTC
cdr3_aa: CASTATGLKTQYF

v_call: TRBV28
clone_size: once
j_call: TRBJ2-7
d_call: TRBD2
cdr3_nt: TGTGCCACCCTAGGGGGGACTAGCGGACCCTACGAGCAGTACTTC
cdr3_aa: CATLGGTSGPYEQYF

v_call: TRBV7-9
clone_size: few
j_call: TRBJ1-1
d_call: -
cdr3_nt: TGTGCCAGCAGCTCTTATTCGGGGGAGGTAGCTGAAGCTTTCTTT
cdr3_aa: CASSSYSGEVAEAFF

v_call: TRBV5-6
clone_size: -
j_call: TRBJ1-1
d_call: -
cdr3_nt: TGTGCCAGCAGCCAGACTGGGGTGAACACTGAAGCTTTCTTT
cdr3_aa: CASSQTGVNTEAFF

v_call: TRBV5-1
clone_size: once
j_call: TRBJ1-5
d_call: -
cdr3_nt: TGCGCCAGCAGCTTGCTAGGGAGTGGCAATCAGCCCCAGCATTTT
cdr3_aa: CASSLLGSGNQPQHF

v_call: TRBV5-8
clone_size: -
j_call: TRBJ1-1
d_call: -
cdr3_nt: TGTGCCAGCAGCATACGGGTAGGCACTGAAGCTTTCTTT
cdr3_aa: CASSIRVGTEAFF

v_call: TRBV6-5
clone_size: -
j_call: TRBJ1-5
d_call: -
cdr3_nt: TGTGCCAGCAGCCTAGACGGTTATCAGCCCCAGCATTTT
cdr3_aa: CASSLDGYQPQHF

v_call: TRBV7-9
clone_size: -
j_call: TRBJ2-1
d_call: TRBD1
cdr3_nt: TGTGCCAGCAGCCAACGCGTCGATCCTGGGACAGTCAATGAGCAGTTCTTC
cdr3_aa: CASSQRVDPGTVNEQFF

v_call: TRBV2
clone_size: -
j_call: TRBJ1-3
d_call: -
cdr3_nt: TGTGCCAGCGGACCCACAGGGAGCTCTGGAAACACCATATATTTT
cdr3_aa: CASGPTGSSGNTIYF

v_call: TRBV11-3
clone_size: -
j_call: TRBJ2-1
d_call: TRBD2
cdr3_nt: TGTGCCAGCAGCTTATATGCCGGGGGGGCGCCCTACAATGAGCAGTTCTTC
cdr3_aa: CASSLYAGGAPYNEQFF

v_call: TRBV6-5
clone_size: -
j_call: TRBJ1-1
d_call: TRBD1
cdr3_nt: TGTGCCAGCAGTCGGACAGGGGCCACTGAAGCTTTCTTT
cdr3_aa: CASSRTGATEAFF

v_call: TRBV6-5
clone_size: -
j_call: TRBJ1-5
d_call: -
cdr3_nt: TGTGCCAGCAGTTACTCGGGGGGAGGCAATCAGCCCCAGCATTTT
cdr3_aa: CASSYSGGGNQPQHF

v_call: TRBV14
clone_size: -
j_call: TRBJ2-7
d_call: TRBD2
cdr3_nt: TGTGCCAGCAGCCAAGGAATTAGCGGGGGGGCGAGGACCTACGAGCAGTACTTC
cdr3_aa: CASSQGISGGARTYEQYF

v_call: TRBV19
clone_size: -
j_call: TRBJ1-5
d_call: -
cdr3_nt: TGTGCCAGTAGTGGGCAGCTTTATAGCAATCAGCCCCAGCATTTT
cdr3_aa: CASSGQLYSNQPQHF

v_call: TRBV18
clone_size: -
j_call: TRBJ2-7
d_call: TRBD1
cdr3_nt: TGTGCCAGCTCACAATCGGGACAGGGCTACGAGCAGTACTTC
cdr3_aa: CASSQSGQGYEQYF

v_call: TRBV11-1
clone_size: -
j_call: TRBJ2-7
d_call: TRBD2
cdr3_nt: TGTGCCAGCAGCTTCGGACTAGCGGGGGGCGAGCAGTACTTC
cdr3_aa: CASSFGLAGGEQYF

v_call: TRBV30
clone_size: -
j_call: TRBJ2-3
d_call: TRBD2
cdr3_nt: TGTGCCCTCGGCACCGGGACTAGCGGAGGGACCGATACGCAGTATTTT
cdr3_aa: CALGTGTSGGTDTQYF

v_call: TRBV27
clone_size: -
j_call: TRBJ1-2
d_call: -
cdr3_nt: TGTGCCAGCCCTTGGGAGAGGGCTCGAGGCTACACCTTC
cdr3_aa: CASPWERARGYTF

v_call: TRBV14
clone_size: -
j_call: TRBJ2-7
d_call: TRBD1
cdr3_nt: TGTGCCAGCAGCCAATCTACCACCGGGACAGGGAACCGCTACGAGCAGTACTTC
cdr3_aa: CASSQSTTGTGNRYEQYF

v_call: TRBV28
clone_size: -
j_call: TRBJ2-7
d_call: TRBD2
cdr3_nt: TGTGCCAGCAGCCCCCAGAGGGCGGGGGATAAGTACGAGCAGTACTTC
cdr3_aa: CASSPQRAGDKYEQYF

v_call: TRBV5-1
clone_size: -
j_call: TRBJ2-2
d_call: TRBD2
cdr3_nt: TGCGCCAGCAGCATCTCGGGACTAGCGGGGGGCCGGGAGCTGTTTTTT
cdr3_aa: CASSISGLAGGRELFF

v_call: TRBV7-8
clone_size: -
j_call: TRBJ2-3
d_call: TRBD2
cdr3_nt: TGTGCCAGCAGCCGGACTAGCCCTAGCACAGATACGCAGTATTTT
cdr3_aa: CASSRTSPSTDTQYF

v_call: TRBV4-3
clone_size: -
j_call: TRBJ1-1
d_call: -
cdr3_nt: TGCGCCAGCAGCCAAGAAGACAGCCGCACTGAAGCTTTCTTT
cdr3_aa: CASSQEDSRTEAFF

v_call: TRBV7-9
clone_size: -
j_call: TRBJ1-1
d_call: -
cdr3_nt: TGTGCCAGCAGCTTCGCAGACACTGAAGCTTTCTTT
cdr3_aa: CASSFADTEAFF

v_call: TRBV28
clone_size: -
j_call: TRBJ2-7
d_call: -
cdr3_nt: TGTGCCAGCACCCTAGACACCCCCTACGAGCAGTACTTC
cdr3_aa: CASTLDTPYEQYF

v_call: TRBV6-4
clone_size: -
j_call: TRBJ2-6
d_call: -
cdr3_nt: TGTGCCAGCAGTGAAAGTGGGGCCAACGTCCTGACTTTC
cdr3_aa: CASSESGANVLTF

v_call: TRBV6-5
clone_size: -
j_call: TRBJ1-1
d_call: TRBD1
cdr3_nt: TGTGCCAGCAGGAGGACAGGGCTGAACACTGAAGCTTTCTTT
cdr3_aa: CASRRTGLNTEAFF

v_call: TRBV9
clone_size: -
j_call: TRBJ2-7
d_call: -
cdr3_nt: TGTGCCAGCAGCGTAGGCCAGGGGTTATCCCACGAGCAGTACTTC
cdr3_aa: CASSVGQGLSHEQYF

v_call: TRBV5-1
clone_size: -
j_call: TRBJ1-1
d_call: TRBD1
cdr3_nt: TGCGCCAGCAGCTTGGAACTACAGGGGCCTGCTTTCTTT
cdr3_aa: CASSLELQGPAFF

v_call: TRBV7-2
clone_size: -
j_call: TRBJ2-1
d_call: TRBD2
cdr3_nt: TGTGCCAGCAGCTTTGGGACTAGCGGGGGAGGGAGCTCCTACAATGAGCAGTTCTTC
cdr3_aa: CASSFGTSGGGSSYNEQFF

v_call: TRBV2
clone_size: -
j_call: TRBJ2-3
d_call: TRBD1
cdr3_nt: TGTGCCAGCAGTGAAGAGGGGGCGGGTACGCAGTATTTT
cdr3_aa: CASSEEGAGTQYF

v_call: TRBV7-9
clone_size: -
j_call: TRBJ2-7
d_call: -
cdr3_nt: TGTGCCAGCAGCCCCGCAGGGAGGTCCTACGAGCAGTACTTC
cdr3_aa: CASSPAGRSYEQYF

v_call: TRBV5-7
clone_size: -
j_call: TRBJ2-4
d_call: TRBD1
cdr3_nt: TGTGCCAGCAGCATAGGACAGGGACGAAACATTCAGTACTTC
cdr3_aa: CASSIGQGRNIQYF